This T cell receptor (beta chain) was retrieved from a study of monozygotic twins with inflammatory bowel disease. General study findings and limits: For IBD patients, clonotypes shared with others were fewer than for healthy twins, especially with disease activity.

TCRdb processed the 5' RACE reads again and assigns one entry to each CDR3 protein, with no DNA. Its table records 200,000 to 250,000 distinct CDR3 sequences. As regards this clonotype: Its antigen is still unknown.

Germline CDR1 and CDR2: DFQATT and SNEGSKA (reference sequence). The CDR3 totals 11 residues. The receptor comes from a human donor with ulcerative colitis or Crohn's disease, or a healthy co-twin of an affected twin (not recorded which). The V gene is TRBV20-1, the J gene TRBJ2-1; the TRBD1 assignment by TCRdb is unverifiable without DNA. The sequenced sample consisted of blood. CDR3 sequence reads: CSAERGGEQFF.